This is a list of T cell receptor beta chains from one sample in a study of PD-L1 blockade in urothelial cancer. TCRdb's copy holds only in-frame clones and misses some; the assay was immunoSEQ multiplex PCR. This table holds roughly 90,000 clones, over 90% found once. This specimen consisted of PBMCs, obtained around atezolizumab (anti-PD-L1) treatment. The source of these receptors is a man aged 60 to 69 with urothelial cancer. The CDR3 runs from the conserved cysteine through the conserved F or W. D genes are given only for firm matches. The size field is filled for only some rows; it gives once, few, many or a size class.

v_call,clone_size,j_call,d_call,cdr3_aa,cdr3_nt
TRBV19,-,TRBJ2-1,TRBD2,CASSIYSGGVNEQFF,TGTGCCAGTAGTATATACAGCGGGGGGGTTAATGAGCAGTTCTTC
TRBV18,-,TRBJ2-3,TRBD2,CASSQVESGGRFTDTQYF,TGTGCCAGCTCACAGGTGGAGAGCGGGGGGCGCTTCACAGATACGCAGTATTTT
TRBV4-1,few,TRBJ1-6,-,CASSQVMAPSRTGATLHF,TGCGCCAGCAGCCAAGTTATGGCTCCTAGTCGCACCGGAGCGACCCTCCACTTT
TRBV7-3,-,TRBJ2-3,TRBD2,CASSSRRGGGDTQYF,TGTGCCAGCAGCTCGCGGCGGGGGGGTGGAGATACGCAGTATTTT
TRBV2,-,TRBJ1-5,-,CASSDPYKRQYSNQPQHF,TGTGCCAGCAGTGATCCCTATAAGAGACAGTATAGCAATCAGCCCCAGCATTTT
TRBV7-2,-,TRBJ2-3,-,CASSAKGGFTDTQYF,TGTGCCAGCAGCGCGAAGGGCGGGTTCACAGATACGCAGTATTTT
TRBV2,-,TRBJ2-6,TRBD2,CASGSGSVSGANVLTF,TGTGCCAGCGGGAGCGGGAGTGTCTCTGGGGCCAACGTCCTGACTTTC
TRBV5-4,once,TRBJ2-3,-,CASSLAKAADTQYF,TGTGCCAGCAGCTTGGCGAAAGCGGCAGATACGCAGTATTTT
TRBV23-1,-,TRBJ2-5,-,CASSPGPGKETQYF,TGCGCCAGCAGCCCCGGACCCGGGAAGGAGACCCAGTACTTC
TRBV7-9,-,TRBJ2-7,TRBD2,CASSTVGTTRGYEQYF,TGTGCCAGCAGCACAGTTGGGACTACCCGCGGCTACGAGCAGTACTTC
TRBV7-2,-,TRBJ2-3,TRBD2,CASRPGGTSTDTQYF,TGTGCCAGCAGGCCGGGGGGTACTAGCACAGATACGCAGTATTTT